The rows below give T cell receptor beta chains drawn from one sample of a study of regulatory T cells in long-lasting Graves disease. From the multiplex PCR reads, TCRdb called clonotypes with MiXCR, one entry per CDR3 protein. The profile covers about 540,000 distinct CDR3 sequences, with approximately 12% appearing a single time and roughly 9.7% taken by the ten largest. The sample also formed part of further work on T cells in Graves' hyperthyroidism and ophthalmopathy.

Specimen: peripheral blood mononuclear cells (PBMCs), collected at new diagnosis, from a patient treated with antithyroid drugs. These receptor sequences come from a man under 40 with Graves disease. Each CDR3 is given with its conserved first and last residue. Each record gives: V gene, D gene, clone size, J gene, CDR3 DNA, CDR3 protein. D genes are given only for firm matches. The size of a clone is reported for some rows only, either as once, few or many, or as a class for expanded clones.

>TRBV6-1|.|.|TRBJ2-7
TGTGCCACAACGCGGCAGGGGTCCTACGAGCAGTACTTC
CATTRQGSYEQYF
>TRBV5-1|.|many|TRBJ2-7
TGCGCCAGCAGCTTTTCCGGGGGGCGGTACGAGCAGTACTTC
CASSFSGGRYEQYF
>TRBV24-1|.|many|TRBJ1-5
TGTGCCACCAGTGATTCAGGGAGCGGAACGCAGCCCCAGCATTTT
CATSDSGSGTQPQHF
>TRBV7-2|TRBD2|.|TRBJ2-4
TGTGCCAGCTCCGTCAATCCGGGACTAGCTACCCTAGCCAAAAACATTCAGTACTTC
CASSVNPGLATLAKNIQYF
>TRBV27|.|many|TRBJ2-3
TGTGCCAGCTCAGGGGCAGATACGCAGTATTTT
CASSGADTQYF
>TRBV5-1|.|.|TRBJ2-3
TGCGCCAGCACCCCCTCCTCTACTAGCTCCGAGCAGTATTTT
CASTPSSTSSEQYF
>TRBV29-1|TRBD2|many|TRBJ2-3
TGCAGCGTTGAAGATCGTACTAGCGGAATCACAGATACGCAGTATTTT
CSVEDRTSGITDTQYF
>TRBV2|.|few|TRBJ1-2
TGTGCCAGCAGTCAAAGAGCAGGACGGGGGCGATACTATGGCTACACCTTC
CASSQRAGRGRYYGYTF
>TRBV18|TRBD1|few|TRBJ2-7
TGTGCCAGCTCCCAGAACAGGGGGCGATTGCCCTACAACGAGCAGTACTTC
CASSQNRGRLPYNEQYF
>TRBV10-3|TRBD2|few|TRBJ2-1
TGTGCCATCAGCGATGCCCTTTTCCGCGGGGGGGGTAATGAGCAGTTCTTC
CAISDALFRGGGNEQFF
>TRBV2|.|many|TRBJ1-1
TGTGCCAGCAGTGAAGCGCCTTTTCCTGCCACTGAAGCTTTCTTT
CASSEAPFPATEAFF
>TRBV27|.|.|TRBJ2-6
TGTGCCAGCAGTCGTAGGACAGATGAGACTGGGGCCAACGTCCTGACTTTC
CASSRRTDETGANVLTF